One and the same sample provided the 5 T cell receptor beta chains below, sequenced in a study of cytomegalovirus exposure and HLA in healthy donors. Assay used: immunoSEQ multiplex PCR; TCRdb lists only in-frame clones, some missing. The repertoire holds 200,000 to 250,000 clones, with roughly 87% as singletons. Material: PBMCs. All receptors derive from a man aged 18 to 30 in good health and CMV-seropositive.

The rearrangement joins TRBV5-1 to TRBJ1-1, with D possibly being TRBD1 (5 bases). CDR3 length: 15 amino acids. Trimming cost V 0 bases and J 4 bases, with 13 bases left between them. Per the germline V gene, CDR1 is SGHRS and CDR2 is YFSETQ. The CDR3 protein is CASSLGAAGPTEAFF. The CDR3 DNA follows: TGCGCCAGCAGCTTGGGGGCCGCAGGGCCCACTGAAGCTTTCTTT.

The V call is TRBV6-1, the J call TRBJ2-4; D perhaps matches TRBD1 (6 bases). This CDR3 spans 15 amino acids. The ends were cut back, 2 bases at V and 2 bases at J, with 10 bases in the middle. Germline CDR1 and CDR2: MNHNS and SASEGT. The CDR3 loop is CASSERQGTKNIQYF. In DNA form, the CDR3 reads TGTGCCAGCAGTGAACGTCAGGGGACCAAAAACATTCAGTACTTC.

The chain recombines TRBV7-9 with TRBJ2-1; unclear D gene. The length of the CDR3 is 16 residues. Germline assignment: CDR1 SEHNR and CDR2 FQNEAQ (reference sequence). Trimming shortened V by 2 bases and J by 4 bases, and 15 bases separated the two germline ends. CDR3 residues: CASSLPQGGNYNEQFF. CDR3 nucleotide sequence: TGTGCCAGCAGCTTACCCCAAGGTGGCAATTACAATGAGCAGTTCTTC.

V gene TRBV25-1 combines with J gene TRBJ1-3, with TRBD1 matching 8 bases. This CDR3 has 16 amino acids. After removal of 5 bases from V and 0 bases from J, the junction contained 6 bases not matched to a gene. Germline lookup yields CDR1 MGHDK and CDR2 SYGVNS. CDR3 protein: CASSPGQAISGNTIYF. CDR3 sequence (DNA): TGTGCCAGCAGTCCGGGACAGGCCATCTCTGGAAACACCATATATTTT.

The chain is built from TRBV5-6 and TRBJ2-1; 7 bases fit TRBD1. Germline values: CDR1 SGHDT, CDR2 YYEEEE. The CDR3 consists of 12 residues. Trimming at V came to 4 bases and at J to 10 bases, leaving 5 bases not matched to a gene. As DNA, the CDR3 is TGTGCCAGCAGCCCGACAGGGTCCGAGCAGTTCTTC. Translation gives CASSPTGSEQFF.